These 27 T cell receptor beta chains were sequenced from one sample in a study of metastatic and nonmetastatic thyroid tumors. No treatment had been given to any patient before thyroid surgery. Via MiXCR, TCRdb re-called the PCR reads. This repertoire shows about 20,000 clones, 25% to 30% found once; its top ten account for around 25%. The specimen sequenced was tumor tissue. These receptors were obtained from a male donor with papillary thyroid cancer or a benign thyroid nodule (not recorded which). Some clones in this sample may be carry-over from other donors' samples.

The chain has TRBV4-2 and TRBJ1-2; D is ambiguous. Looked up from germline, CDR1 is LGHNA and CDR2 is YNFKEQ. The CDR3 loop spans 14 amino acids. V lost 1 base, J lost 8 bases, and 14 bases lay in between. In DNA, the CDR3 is TGTGCCAGCAGCCAAGGGCGGGCCCCCCGGGGCTACACCTTC. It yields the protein CASSQGRAPRGYTF.

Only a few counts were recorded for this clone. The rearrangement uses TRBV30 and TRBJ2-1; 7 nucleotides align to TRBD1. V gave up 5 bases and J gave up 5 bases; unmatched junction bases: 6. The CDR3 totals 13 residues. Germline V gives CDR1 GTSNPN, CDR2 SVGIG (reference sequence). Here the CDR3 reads CAWLTGFDNEQFF. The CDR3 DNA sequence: TGTGCCTGGTTGACAGGGTTCGACAATGAGCAGTTCTTC.

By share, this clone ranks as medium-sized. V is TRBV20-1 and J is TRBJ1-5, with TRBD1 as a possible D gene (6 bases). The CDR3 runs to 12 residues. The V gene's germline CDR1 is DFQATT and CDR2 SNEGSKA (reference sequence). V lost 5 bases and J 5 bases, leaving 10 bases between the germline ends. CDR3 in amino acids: CSASGDYQPQHF. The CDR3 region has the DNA TGCAGTGCTTCAGGGGATTATCAGCCCCAGCATTTT.

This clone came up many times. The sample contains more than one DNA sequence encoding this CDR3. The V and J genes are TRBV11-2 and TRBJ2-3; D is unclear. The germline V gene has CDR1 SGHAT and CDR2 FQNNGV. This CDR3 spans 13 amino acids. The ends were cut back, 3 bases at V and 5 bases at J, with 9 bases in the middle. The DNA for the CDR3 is TGTGCCAGCAGCTTGGGATTATTAGATACGCAGTATTTT. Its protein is CASSLGLLDTQYF.

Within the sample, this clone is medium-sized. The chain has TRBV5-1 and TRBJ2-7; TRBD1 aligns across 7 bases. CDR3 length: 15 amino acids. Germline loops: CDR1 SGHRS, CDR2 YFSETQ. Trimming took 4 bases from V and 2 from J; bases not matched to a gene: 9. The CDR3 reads CASSMSGTAPYEQYF. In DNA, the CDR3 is TGCGCCAGCAGCATGTCCGGGACAGCACCCTACGAGCAGTACTTC.

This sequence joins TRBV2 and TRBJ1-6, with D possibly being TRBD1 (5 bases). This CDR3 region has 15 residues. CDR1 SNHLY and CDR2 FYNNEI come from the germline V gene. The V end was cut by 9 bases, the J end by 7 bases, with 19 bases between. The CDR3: CARNSAGRQNSPLHF. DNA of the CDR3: TGTGCCAGGAACTCCGCGGGACGACAAAATTCACCCCTCCACTTT.

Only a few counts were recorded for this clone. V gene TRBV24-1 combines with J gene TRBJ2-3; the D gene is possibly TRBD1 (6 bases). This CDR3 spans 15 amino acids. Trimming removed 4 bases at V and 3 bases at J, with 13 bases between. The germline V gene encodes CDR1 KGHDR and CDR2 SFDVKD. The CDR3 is CATSETGTSTDTQYF. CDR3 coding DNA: TGTGCCACCAGTGAGACCGGGACATCTACAGATACGCAGTATTTT.

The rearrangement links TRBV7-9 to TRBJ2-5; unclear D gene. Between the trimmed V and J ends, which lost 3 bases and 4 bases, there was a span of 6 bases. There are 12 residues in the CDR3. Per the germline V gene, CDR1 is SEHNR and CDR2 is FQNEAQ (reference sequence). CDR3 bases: TGTGCCAGCAGCTTGGGTAGAGAGACCCAGTACTTC. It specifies CASSLGRETQYF.

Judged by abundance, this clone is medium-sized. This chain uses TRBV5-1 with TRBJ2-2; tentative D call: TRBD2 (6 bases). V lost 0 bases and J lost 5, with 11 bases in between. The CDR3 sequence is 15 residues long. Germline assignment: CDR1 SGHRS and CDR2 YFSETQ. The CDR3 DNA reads TGCGCCAGCAGCTTGGAGGAGGGGCTTACCGGGGAGCTGTTTTTT. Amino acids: CASSLEEGLTGELFF.

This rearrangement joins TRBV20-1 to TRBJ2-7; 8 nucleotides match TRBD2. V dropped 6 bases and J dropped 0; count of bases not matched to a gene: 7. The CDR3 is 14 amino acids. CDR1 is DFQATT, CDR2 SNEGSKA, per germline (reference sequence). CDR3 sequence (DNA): TGCAGTGCCGTTAGCGGGGCCAGCTCCTACGAGCAGTACTTC. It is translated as CSAVSGASSYEQYF.

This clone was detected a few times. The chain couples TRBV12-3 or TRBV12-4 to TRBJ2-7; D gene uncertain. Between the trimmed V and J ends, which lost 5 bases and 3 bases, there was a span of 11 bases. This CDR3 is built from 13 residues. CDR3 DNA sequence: TGTGCCAGCAGTCCCGAGCGTTACTACGAGCAGTACTTC. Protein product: CASSPERYYEQYF.

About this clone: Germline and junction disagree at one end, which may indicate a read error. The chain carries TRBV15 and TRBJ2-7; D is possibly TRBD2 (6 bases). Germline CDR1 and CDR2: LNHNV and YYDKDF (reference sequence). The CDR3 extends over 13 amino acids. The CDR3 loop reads CATSRDKGTLSDF. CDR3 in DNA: TGTGCCACCAGCAGAGATAAGGGGACTCTTTCCGATTTC.

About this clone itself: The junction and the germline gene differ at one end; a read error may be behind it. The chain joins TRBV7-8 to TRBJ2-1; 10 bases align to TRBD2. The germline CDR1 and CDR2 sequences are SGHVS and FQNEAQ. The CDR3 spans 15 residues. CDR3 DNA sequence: TGTGCCAGCAGCTTCGGTTCTAGCGGGGGAAATGAGCGGTTCTTC. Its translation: CASSFGSSGGNERFF.

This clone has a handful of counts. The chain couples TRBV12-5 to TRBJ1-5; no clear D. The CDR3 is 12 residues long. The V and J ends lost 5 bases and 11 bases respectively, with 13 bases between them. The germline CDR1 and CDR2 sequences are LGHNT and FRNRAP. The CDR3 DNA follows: TGTGCTAGTGGTATCGGTCGAAAGTCCCAGCATTTT. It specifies CASGIGRKSQHF.

The CDR3 sequence is CASSPTRTSGRRNEQFF. The CDR3 nucleotides are TGTGCCAGCAGCCCAACGCGTACTAGCGGGAGACGGAATGAGCAGTTCTTC. The chain couples TRBV3-1 to TRBJ2-1, with 11 bases fitting TRBD2. This CDR3 has 17 amino acids. CDR1 LGHDT and CDR2 YNNKEL come from the germline V gene (reference sequence). The junction had 12 bases not matched to a gene; V was cut back by 4 bases and J by 7 bases.

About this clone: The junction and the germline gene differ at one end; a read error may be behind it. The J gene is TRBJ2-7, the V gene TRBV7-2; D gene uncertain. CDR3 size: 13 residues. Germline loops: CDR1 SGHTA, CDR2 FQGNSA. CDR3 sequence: CASNQSLDHDQYF. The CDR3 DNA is TGTGCCAGCAACCAGTCTCTAGACCACGATCAGTACTTC.

CDR3 coding DNA: TGCAGTGCTAGGTATAGAGCGGACAATGAGCAGTTCTTC. It specifies CSARYRADNEQFF. This rearrangement joins TRBV20-1 to TRBJ2-1; possible D gene TRBD2, 5 bases. V gave up 3 bases and J gave up 5 bases, with 11 bases separating them. Germline CDR1 and CDR2: DFQATT and SNEGSKA (reference sequence). CDR3 size: 13 residues.

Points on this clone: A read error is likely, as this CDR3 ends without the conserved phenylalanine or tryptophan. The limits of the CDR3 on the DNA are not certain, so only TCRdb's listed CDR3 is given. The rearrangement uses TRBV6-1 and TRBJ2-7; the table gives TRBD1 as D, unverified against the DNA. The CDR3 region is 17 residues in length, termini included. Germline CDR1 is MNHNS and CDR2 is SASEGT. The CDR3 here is CASSEGQGTNYGYTFGS.

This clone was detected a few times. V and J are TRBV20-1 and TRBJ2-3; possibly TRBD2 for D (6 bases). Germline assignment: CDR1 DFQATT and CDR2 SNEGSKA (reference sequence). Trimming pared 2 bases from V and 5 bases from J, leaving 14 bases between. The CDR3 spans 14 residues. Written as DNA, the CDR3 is TGCAGTGCTAGAAGTTTTGGGGAGGTAGATACGCAGTATTTT. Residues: CSARSFGEVDTQYF.

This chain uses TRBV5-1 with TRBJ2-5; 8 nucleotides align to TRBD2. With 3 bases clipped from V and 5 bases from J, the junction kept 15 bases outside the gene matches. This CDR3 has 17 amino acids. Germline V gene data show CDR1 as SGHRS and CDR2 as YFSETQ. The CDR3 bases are TGCGCCAGCAGCTCCGGGGCCATAGCGGGAAGTGGGGAGACCCAGTACTTC. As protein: CASSSGAIAGSGETQYF.

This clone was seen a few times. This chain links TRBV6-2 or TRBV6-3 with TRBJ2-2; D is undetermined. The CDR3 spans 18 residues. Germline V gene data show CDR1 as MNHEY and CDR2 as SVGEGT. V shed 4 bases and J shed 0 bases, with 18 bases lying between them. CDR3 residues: CASSCPGCASANTGELFF. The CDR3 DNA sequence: TGTGCCAGCAGTTGCCCCGGGTGCGCGTCCGCGAACACCGGGGAGCTGTTTTTT.

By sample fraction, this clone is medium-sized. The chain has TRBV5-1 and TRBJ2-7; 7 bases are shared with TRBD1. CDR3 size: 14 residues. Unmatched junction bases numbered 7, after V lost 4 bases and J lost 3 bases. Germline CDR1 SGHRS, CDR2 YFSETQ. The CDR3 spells CASSLTGAYYEQYF. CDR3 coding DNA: TGCGCCAGCAGCCTCACAGGGGCCTACTACGAGCAGTACTTC.

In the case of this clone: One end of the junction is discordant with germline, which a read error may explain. The CDR3 region is CASSFPGRNTEAVF. CDR3 sequence (DNA): TGTGCCAGTAGTTTTCCGGGGAGGAACACTGAAGCTGTCTTT. This chain links TRBV19 with TRBJ1-1; D is uncertain. Germline V gene lookup returns CDR1 LNHDA and CDR2 SQIVND (reference sequence). The CDR3 is 14 residues long.

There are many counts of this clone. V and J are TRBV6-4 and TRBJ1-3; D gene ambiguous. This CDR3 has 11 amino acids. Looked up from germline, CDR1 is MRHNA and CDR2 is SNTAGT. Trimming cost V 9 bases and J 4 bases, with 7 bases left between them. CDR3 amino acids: CARFGGNTIYF. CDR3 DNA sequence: TGTGCCAGGTTTGGAGGAAACACCATATATTTT.

CDR3 sequence: CASSEHYPAANTEAFF. The CDR3 bases are TGCGCCAGCAGTGAGCATTATCCGGCAGCTAACACTGAAGCTTTCTTT. The chain carries TRBV10-2 and TRBJ1-1; D not resolved. Germline V gives CDR1 WSHSY, CDR2 SAAADI. The CDR3 extends over 16 amino acids. V lost 2 bases to trimming and J lost 2 bases, with 15 bases between them.

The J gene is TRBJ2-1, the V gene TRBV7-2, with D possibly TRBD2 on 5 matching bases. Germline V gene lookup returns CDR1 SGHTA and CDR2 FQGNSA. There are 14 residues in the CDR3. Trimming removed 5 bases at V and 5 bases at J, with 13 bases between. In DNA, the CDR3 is TGTGCCAGCAGCCCACAGAGCGGCGACAATGAGCAGTTCTTC. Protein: CASSPQSGDNEQFF.

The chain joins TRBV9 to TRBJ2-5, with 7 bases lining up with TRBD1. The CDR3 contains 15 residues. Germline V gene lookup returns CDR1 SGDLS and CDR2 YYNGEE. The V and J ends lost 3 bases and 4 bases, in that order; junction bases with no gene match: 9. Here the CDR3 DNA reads TGTGCCAGCAGCGCCAGTCCCGGACAGGTAGAGACCCAGTACTTC. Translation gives CASSASPGQVETQYF. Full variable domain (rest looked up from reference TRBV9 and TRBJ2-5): DSGVTQTPKHLITATGQRVTLRCSPRSGDLSVYWYQQSLDQGLQFLIQYYNGEERAKGNILERFSAQQFPDLHSELNLSSLELGDSALYFCASSASPGQVETQYFGPGTRLLVL.